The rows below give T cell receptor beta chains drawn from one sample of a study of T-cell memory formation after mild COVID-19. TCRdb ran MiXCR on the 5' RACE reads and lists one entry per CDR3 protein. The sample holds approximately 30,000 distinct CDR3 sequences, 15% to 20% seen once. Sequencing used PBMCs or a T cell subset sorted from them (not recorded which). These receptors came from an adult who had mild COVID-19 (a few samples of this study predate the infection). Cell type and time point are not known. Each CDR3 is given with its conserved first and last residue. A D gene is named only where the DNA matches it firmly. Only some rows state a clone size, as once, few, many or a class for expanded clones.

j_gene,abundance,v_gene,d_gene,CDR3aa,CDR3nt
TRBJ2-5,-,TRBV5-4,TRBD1,CASSKGTGYGETQYF,TGTGCCAGCAGCAAGGGGACAGGGTATGGAGAGACCCAGTACTTC
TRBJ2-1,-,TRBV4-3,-,CASSQERGVGEQFF,TGCGCCAGCAGCCAAGAACGCGGGGTGGGTGAGCAGTTCTTC
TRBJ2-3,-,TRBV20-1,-,CSARDTWDTQYF,TGCAGTGCTAGAGATACCTGGGATACGCAGTATTTT
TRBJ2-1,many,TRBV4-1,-,CASSQDGTGYNEQFF,TGCGCCAGCAGCCAAGATGGGACGGGGTACAATGAGCAGTTCTTC
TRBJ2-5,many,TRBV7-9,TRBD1,CASQFGTGTEETQYF,TGTGCCAGCCAGTTCGGGACAGGAACTGAAGAGACCCAGTACTTC
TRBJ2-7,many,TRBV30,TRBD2,CAWSRSRTIAGVPYEQYF,TGTGCCTGGAGTCGATCCCGGACTATAGCGGGGGTCCCCTACGAGCAGTACTTC
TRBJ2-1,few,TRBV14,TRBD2,CASAPRAVTSGFF,TGTGCCAGCGCCCCCCGAGCTGTGACTAGCGGGTTCTTC
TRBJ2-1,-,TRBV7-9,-,CASSEGQLGYNEQFF,TGTGCCAGCAGCGAAGGACAGTTAGGATACAATGAGCAGTTCTTC
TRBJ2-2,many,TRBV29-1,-,CSVFSMRANTGELFF,TGCAGCGTTTTCTCGATGCGGGCGAACACCGGGGAGCTGTTTTTT
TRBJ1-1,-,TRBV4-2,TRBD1,CASSQEPTGRTEAFF,TGTGCCAGCAGCCAAGAACCGACAGGGAGAACTGAAGCTTTCTTT
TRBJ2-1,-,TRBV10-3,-,CAISRDSYNEQFF,TGTGCCATCAGCCGGGATTCCTACAATGAGCAGTTCTTC
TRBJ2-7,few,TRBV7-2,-,CASSLSDYWDGPYEQYF,TGTGCCAGCAGCTTATCCGACTACTGGGACGGACCCTACGAGCAGTACTTC
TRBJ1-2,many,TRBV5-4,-,CASSLEKGVNYGYTF,TGTGCCAGCAGCTTGGAGAAGGGAGTCAACTATGGCTACACCTTC
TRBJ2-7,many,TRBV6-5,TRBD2,CASRRTSGSPRYF,TGTGCCAGCAGGAGGACTAGCGGGAGCCCCAGGTACTTC
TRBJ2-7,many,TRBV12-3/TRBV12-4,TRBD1,CASSQDKTTTGGPNEQYF,TGTGCCAGCAGTCAAGATAAAACCACAACAGGGGGGCCTAACGAGCAGTACTTC
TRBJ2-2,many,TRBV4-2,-,CASSPPMNTGELFF,TGTGCCAGCAGCCCTCCTATGAACACCGGGGAGCTGTTTTTT
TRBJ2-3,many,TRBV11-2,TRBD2,CASSLVLAGRTDTQYF,TGTGCCAGCAGCTTAGTTCTAGCGGGGCGCACAGATACGCAGTATTTT
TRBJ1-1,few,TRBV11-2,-,CASAPGSHTEAFF,TGTGCCAGCGCCCCCGGGAGTCACACTGAAGCTTTCTTT
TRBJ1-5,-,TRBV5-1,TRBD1,CASSSTTGANQPQHF,TGCGCCAGCAGCTCCACTACAGGGGCAAATCAGCCCCAGCATTTT
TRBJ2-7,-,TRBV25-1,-,CASSGRTTGGYYEQYF,TGTGCCAGCAGTGGGCGGACTACAGGTGGATACTACGAGCAGTACTTC
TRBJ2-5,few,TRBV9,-,CASSVEEGAWETQYF,TGTGCCAGCAGCGTAGAGGAGGGGGCCTGGGAGACCCAGTACTTC
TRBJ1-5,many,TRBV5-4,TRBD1,CASSLDQGGNQPQHF,TGTGCCAGCAGCTTGGACCAGGGGGGCAATCAGCCCCAGCATTTT
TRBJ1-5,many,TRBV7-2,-,CASSSQGTYSNQPQHF,TGTGCCAGCAGCTCCCAGGGGACATACTCAAATCAGCCCCAGCATTTT
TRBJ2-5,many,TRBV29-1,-,CSVGGGQETQYF,TGCAGCGTTGGAGGTGGCCAAGAGACCCAGTACTTC
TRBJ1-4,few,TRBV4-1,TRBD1,CASSQRTGVVNEKLFF,TGCGCCAGCAGCCAACGGACAGGGGTGGTAAATGAAAAACTGTTTTTT
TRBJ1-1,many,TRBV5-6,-,CASSFSPVEAFF,TGTGCCAGCAGCTTTTCTCCGGTTGAAGCTTTCTTT
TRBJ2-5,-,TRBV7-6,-,CASSLAPGPEYF,TGTGCCAGCAGCTTAGCGCCTGGGCCAGAGTACTTC
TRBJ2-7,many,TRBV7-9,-,CASSPLGPEQYF,TGTGCCAGCAGCCCATTGGGTCCCGAGCAGTACTTC
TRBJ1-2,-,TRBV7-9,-,CASSLVNPGVGYTF,TGTGCCAGCAGCTTAGTTAACCCAGGGGTCGGCTACACCTTC
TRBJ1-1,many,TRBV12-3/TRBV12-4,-,CASSFSGVGTEAFF,TGTGCCAGCAGTTTTTCGGGAGTTGGGACTGAAGCTTTCTTT
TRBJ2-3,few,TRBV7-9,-,CASSPDTDTQYF,TGTGCCAGCAGCCCGGACACGGATACGCAGTATTTT
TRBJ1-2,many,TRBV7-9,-,CASSARGSGGYTF,TGTGCCAGCAGCGCGCGAGGTTCTGGCGGCTACACCTTC
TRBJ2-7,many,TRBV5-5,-,CASSRGTYEQYF,TGTGCCAGCAGCCGGGGGACCTACGAGCAGTACTTC
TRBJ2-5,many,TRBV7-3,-,CASSRGVQETQYF,TGTGCCAGCAGTCGCGGGGTCCAAGAGACCCAGTACTTC
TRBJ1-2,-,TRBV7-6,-,CASSLGGVGYTF,TGTGCCAGCAGCTTAGGGGGAGTTGGCTACACCTTC
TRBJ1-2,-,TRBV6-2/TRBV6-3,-,CASSYAQVRDGYTF,TGTGCCAGCAGTTACGCTCAGGTCCGCGATGGCTACACCTTC
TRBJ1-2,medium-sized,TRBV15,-,CATSRDLTGINYGYTF,TGTGCCACCAGCAGAGATCTCACAGGGATTAACTATGGCTACACCTTC
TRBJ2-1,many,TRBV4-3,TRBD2,CASSQDLLLAGRNEQFF,TGCGCCAGCAGCCAAGATCTATTACTAGCGGGTAGGAATGAGCAGTTCTTC
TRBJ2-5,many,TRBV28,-,CASSTRDLQGETQYF,TGTGCCAGCAGTACACGGGACCTACAAGGGGAGACCCAGTACTTC
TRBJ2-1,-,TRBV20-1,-,CSANKQGGNEQFF,TGCAGTGCTAATAAACAGGGAGGGAATGAGCAGTTCTTC
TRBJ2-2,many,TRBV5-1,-,CASSSGSGVTGELFF,TGCGCCAGCAGCTCCGGATCAGGGGTAACCGGGGAGCTGTTTTTT
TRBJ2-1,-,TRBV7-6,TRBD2,CASSGRLAGLLF,TGTGCCAGCAGCGGTAGACTAGCGGGACTACTCTTC
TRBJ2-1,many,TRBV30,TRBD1,CAWSDRQGDEQFF,TGTGCCTGGAGTGATAGACAGGGCGATGAGCAGTTCTTC
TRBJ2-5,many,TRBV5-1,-,CASSLAPRQFQYF,TGCGCCAGCAGCTTGGCCCCGCGGCAGTTCCAGTACTTC
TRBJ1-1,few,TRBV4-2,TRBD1,CASSPLGSQGVNTEAFF,TGTGCCAGCAGCCCGCTGGGGTCCCAGGGGGTGAACACTGAAGCTTTCTTT
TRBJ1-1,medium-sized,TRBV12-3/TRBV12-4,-,CASSLGQNTEAFF,TGTGCCAGCAGTTTGGGGCAGAACACTGAAGCTTTCTTT
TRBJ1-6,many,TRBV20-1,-,CSAIRPDLPSYNSPLHF,TGCAGTGCTATTCGACCGGATCTCCCCTCCTATAATTCACCCCTCCACTTT
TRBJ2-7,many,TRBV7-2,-,CASSGTSGEQYF,TGTGCCAGCAGCGGCACAAGTGGCGAGCAGTACTTC
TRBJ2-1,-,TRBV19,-,CASSIDRGNEQFF,TGTGCCAGTAGTATAGATCGGGGCAATGAGCAGTTCTTC